Listed below are T cell receptor beta chains from one sample, sequenced in a study of Graves' ophthalmopathy and Graves' hyperthyroidism. Using its own MiXCR run on the multiplex PCR reads, TCRdb lists one record per CDR3 protein. The sample records fewer than 600,000 distinct CDR3 sequences, over 13% being singletons. Sequenced input: blood. These receptors were obtained from a woman aged 30 to 39 with Graves' ophthalmopathy. The CDR3 runs from the conserved cysteine through the conserved F or W. The order of the fields is CDR3 protein, V gene, J gene, CDR3 length.

CDR3: CASSLVMGYNYEQYF; V: TRBV11-2; J: TRBJ2-7; length: 15
CDR3: CSARDWGFRGRLNEQYF; V: TRBV20-1; J: TRBJ2-7; length: 17
CDR3: CASGGGHRSETQHF; V: TRBV3-1; J: TRBJ2-5; length: 14
CDR3: CASSLNSGQGSEQYF; V: TRBV27; J: TRBJ2-7; length: 15
CDR3: CASSSSQGPFYGYTF; V: TRBV11-2; J: TRBJ1-2; length: 15
CDR3: CASSLFRTRSSYEQYF; V: TRBV28; J: TRBJ2-7; length: 16
CDR3: CASSPREFETQYFGPGNQPQHF; V: TRBV28; J: TRBJ1-5; length: 22
CDR3: CASSPGTGGREQYF; V: TRBV6-1; J: TRBJ2-7; length: 14
CDR3: CASSEEYSNQPQHF; V: TRBV7-8; J: TRBJ1-5; length: 14
CDR3: CATSATGNYGYTF; V: TRBV2; J: TRBJ1-2; length: 13
CDR3: CSARLQETQYF; V: TRBV20-1; J: TRBJ2-5; length: 11
CDR3: CASSLVGGEAFF; V: TRBV28; J: TRBJ1-1; length: 12
CDR3: CASSLSGAGANVLTF; V: TRBV28; J: TRBJ2-6; length: 15
CDR3: CASGVEGSRGNTIYF; V: TRBV19; J: TRBJ1-3; length: 15
CDR3: CASSLADRGTGELFF; V: TRBV5-6; J: TRBJ2-2; length: 15
CDR3: CASSQVGEATEAFF; V: TRBV6-5; J: TRBJ1-1; length: 14
CDR3: CASSPYSLRLAKNIQYF; V: TRBV28; J: TRBJ2-4; length: 17
CDR3: CASSLLGLAGDYNEQYF; V: TRBV5-6; J: TRBJ2-7; length: 17
CDR3: CAIGRGLAGVQETQYF; V: TRBV10-3; J: TRBJ2-5; length: 16
CDR3: CASSPPGGVDTEAFF; V: TRBV9; J: TRBJ1-1; length: 15
CDR3: CAISDRRTGGNYGYTF; V: TRBV10-3; J: TRBJ1-2; length: 16
CDR3: CASSVEITGELFF; V: TRBV9; J: TRBJ2-2; length: 13
CDR3: CSATDKSYEQYF; V: TRBV20-1; J: TRBJ2-7; length: 12
CDR3: CASSQEGDRGYEQYF; V: TRBV3-1; J: TRBJ2-7; length: 15
CDR3: CASTGQGAPGGF; V: TRBV28; J: TRBJ2-7; length: 12
CDR3: CASSELTRTSGGQYQETQYF; V: TRBV25-1; J: TRBJ2-5; length: 20
CDR3: CSVGEQERESSPLHF; V: TRBV20-1; J: TRBJ1-6; length: 15
CDR3: CSAREGPWEYSNQPQHF; V: TRBV20-1; J: TRBJ1-5; length: 17
CDR3: CASSYRDYAEAFF; V: TRBV6-5; J: TRBJ1-1; length: 13
CDR3: CASSYMEEMNTQYF; V: TRBV6-5; J: TRBJ2-3; length: 14
CDR3: CASSQDEEYEQYF; V: TRBV4-2; J: TRBJ2-7; length: 13
CDR3: CATSDSPSTGELFF; V: TRBV24-1; J: TRBJ2-2; length: 14
CDR3: CASTRLAGGPGEQYF; V: TRBV2; J: TRBJ2-7; length: 15
CDR3: CASGLVGTTLQETQYF; V: TRBV12-5; J: TRBJ2-5; length: 16
CDR3: CASSLTGKRSGELFF; V: TRBV7-9; J: TRBJ2-2; length: 15
CDR3: CASSDYTGTGNEQYF; V: TRBV6-1; J: TRBJ2-7; length: 15
CDR3: CSVTGHNQETQYF; V: TRBV20-1; J: TRBJ2-5; length: 13
CDR3: CASSEERQGVSDTQYF; V: TRBV6-1; J: TRBJ2-3; length: 16
CDR3: CASRAGGATEAFF; V: TRBV6-1; J: TRBJ1-1; length: 13
CDR3: CASSVVGNTIYF; V: TRBV12-3/TRBV12-4; J: TRBJ1-3; length: 12
CDR3: CASRGQGLNIQYF; V: TRBV11-1; J: TRBJ2-4; length: 13